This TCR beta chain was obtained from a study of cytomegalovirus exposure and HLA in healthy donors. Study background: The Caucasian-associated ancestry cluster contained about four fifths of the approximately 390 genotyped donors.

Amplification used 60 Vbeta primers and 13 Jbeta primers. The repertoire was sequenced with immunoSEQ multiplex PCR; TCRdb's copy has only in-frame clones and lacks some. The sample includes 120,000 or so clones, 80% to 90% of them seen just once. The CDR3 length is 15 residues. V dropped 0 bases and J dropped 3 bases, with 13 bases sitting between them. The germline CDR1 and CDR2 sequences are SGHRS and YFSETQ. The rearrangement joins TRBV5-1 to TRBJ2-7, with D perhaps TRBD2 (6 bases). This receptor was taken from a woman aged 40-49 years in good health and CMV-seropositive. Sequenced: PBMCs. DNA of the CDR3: TGCGCCAGCAGCTTGGGGATAGCGGAAAACTACGAGCAGTACTTC. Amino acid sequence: CASSLGIAENYEQYF.